A selection of T cell receptor beta chains follows, all from one sample in a study of blood T cell repertoires in COVID-19. Generated by immunoSEQ multiplex PCR, the TCRdb table keeps only in-frame clones and is missing some. This sample has about 140,000 clones, with roughly 85% found just once. The sequenced material came from peripheral blood. These receptor sequences come from a man over 45 with acute or convalescent COVID-19. Both conserved end residues are part of each CDR3. D genes are given only for firm matches.

TRBV7-9 | . | CASSPENSNIQYF
TRBV28 | TRBD1 | CASRTGTGWAEAFF
TRBV7-9 | . | CASSLVQGKTSYNSPLHF
TRBV27 | . | CASSLGSYNSPLHF
TRBV2 | . | CASSESSGEVNEQFF
TRBV29-1 | . | CSVVGLAKNIQYF
TRBV7-8 | TRBD2 | CASSLLPGGDLANTGELFF
TRBV10-2 | TRBD2 | CASRSLAGGTYEQYF
TRBV30 | TRBD1 | CAWGLRDRGSDTQYF
TRBV6-5 | TRBD1 | CASSYRQGGNQPQHF
TRBV3-1/TRBV3-2 | TRBD1 | CASKYKGATGEAFF
TRBV5-1 | TRBD1 | CASSFETGGADTQYF
TRBV19 | TRBD2 | CASSTLAGGYNEQFF
TRBV5-4 | TRBD1 | CASSLVGTGNYGYTF
TRBV9 | . | CASSRRGFAEAFF
TRBV6-5 | . | CASKELITSNQPQHF
TRBV24-1 | TRBD1 | CATSDHRQGSYQPQHF
TRBV6-5 | . | CASINGPGGNGYTF
TRBV5-1 | TRBD1 | CASNPVTGGQYEQYF
TRBV3-1/TRBV3-2 | TRBD1 | CASSAPGQGAREQYF
TRBV5-1 | . | CASYGTQTGELFF
TRBV5-1 | TRBD2 | CASSSGTSGAQETQYF
TRBV27 | TRBD2 | CASSPDIGTTSYEQYF
TRBV2 | . | CASSEQQETQYF
TRBV28 | . | CASSLRGQETQYF
TRBV18 | . | CASSPPGQGGSYTF
TRBV7-2 | . | CASSFTAANTEAFF
TRBV12-3/TRBV12-4 | . | CASSFGEITEAFF
TRBV14 | TRBD1 | CASSPGAGQGEQFF
TRBV11-2 | TRBD2 | CASSLDPSFAGGRYEQYF
TRBV7-9 | . | CASRAPGETEAFF
TRBV5-5 | TRBD1 | CASSLSNRGHNSPLHF
TRBV2 | . | CASSEALRHNQPQHF
TRBV19 | TRBD1 | CASRTGMQSGANVLTF
TRBV5-4 | TRBD1 | CASSMRAGQGNYGYTF
TRBV25-1 | TRBD1 | CASSANRGQAKNIQYF
TRBV27 | TRBD1 | CASSPRDRLSPLHF
TRBV4-2 | TRBD2 | CASTSKLSGSSGANVLTF
TRBV7-9 | TRBD1 | CASSPDAGQGLGAEAFF
TRBV5-1 | . | CASSLVAGGSTDTQYF
TRBV3-1/TRBV3-2 | TRBD2 | CASSQKSSGGGETQYF
TRBV10-2 | . | CASSGFRSSYNEQFF
TRBV19 | TRBD2 | CASSILAGGPGEQFF
TRBV4-1 | . | CASSLLLGLTAYEQYF